This is a list of T cell receptor beta chains from one sample in a study of blood T cell repertoires in COVID-19. The table came from immunoSEQ multiplex PCR; TCRdb's copy has only in-frame clones and leaves some out. The table lists about 130,000 clones, roughly 72% of them singletons. Sequences were obtained from peripheral blood. The source of these receptors is a human donor in a cohort sampled during active COVID-19. CDR3s include the opening cysteine and the closing phenylalanine or tryptophan. The order of the fields is V gene, D gene, clone size, J gene, CDR3 protein, CDR3 DNA. D genes are given only for firm matches. Clone size is not always given. Where it is, it says once, few, many or a class for expanded clones.

V: TRBV24-1; D: TRBD1; size: .; J: TRBJ2-3; CDR3: CATRGDRVTDTQYF; DNA: TGTGCCACCAGAGGGGACAGGGTGACAGATACGCAGTATTTT
V: TRBV30; D: .; size: few; J: TRBJ1-3; CDR3: CAWNRGTGNTIYF; DNA: TGTGCCTGGAATCGGGGGACTGGAAACACCATATATTTT
V: TRBV29-1; D: .; size: once; J: TRBJ2-5; CDR3: CSAGTRSEETQYF; DNA: TGCAGCGCCGGGACTCGCTCAGAGGAGACCCAGTACTTC
V: TRBV3-1/TRBV3-2; D: TRBD2; size: .; J: TRBJ2-5; CDR3: CASSQPLGLAGAETQYF; DNA: TGTGCCAGCAGCCAACCCCTCGGGCTAGCGGGGGCAGAGACCCAGTACTTC
V: TRBV5-1; D: .; size: few; J: TRBJ1-6; CDR3: CASSLLGRVNSPLHF; DNA: TGCGCCAGCAGCTTGTTGGGCAGGGTCAATTCACCCCTCCACTTT
V: TRBV3-1/TRBV3-2; D: .; size: .; J: TRBJ2-7; CDR3: CASSQGTRSNEQYF; DNA: TGTGCCAGCAGCCAAGGTACCAGATCGAACGAGCAGTACTTC
V: TRBV12-3/TRBV12-4; D: .; size: .; J: TRBJ1-5; CDR3: CASSLAAGQPQHF; DNA: TGTGCCAGCAGTTTAGCGGCGGGCCAGCCCCAGCATTTT
V: TRBV5-5; D: .; size: few; J: TRBJ1-2; CDR3: CASSLDSLYYGYTF; DNA: TGTGCCAGCAGCTTGGACAGTCTCTACTATGGCTACACCTTC
V: TRBV3-1/TRBV3-2; D: TRBD2; size: .; J: TRBJ2-3; CDR3: CASSQVGRQAGDNTQYF; DNA: TGTGCCAGCAGCCAAGTGGGCCGGCAAGCGGGGGATAATACGCAGTATTTT
V: TRBV27; D: TRBD2; size: .; J: TRBJ2-5; CDR3: CASSPGTSPETQYF; DNA: TGTGCCAGCAGTCCCGGGACTAGCCCAGAGACCCAGTACTTC
V: TRBV21-1; D: .; size: .; J: TRBJ1-1; CDR3: CASSILDRGTEAFF; DNA: TGTGCCAGCAGCATCCTGGACAGAGGCACTGAAGCTTTCTTT
V: TRBV27; D: .; size: .; J: TRBJ2-1; CDR3: CASSLSWGSLTGQFF; DNA: TGTGCCAGCAGTTTATCGTGGGGCTCGCTCACAGGGCAGTTCTTC
V: TRBV4-1; D: TRBD1; size: .; J: TRBJ1-4; CDR3: CASSLGGGRKGEKLFF; DNA: TGCGCCAGCAGCCTAGGAGGGGGCAGGAAGGGGGAAAAACTGTTTTTT
V: TRBV30; D: .; size: .; J: TRBJ1-2; CDR3: CASTPSGAYQENYGYTF; DNA: TGTGCCTCAACCCCTAGCGGGGCCTACCAAGAAAACTATGGCTACACCTTC
V: TRBV12-2; D: .; size: .; J: TRBJ1-1; CDR3: CASRFDRGAWNTEAFF; DNA: TGTGCAAGTCGCTTTGACAGGGGGGCTTGGAACACTGAAGCTTTCTTT
V: TRBV2; D: TRBD1; size: .; J: TRBJ2-5; CDR3: CASRDRVGETQYF; DNA: TGTGCCAGCAGAGACAGGGTAGGGGAGACCCAGTACTTC
V: TRBV4-1; D: TRBD2; size: .; J: TRBJ2-3; CDR3: CASSQGLGTSGGTDTQYF; DNA: TGCGCCAGCAGCCAAGGCCTCGGGACTAGCGGGGGGACAGATACGCAGTATTTT
V: TRBV28; D: .; size: .; J: TRBJ1-1; CDR3: CASSLGQGPEAFF; DNA: TGTGCCAGCAGTTTAGGCCAGGGGCCTGAAGCTTTCTTT
V: TRBV5-6; D: .; size: .; J: TRBJ1-2; CDR3: CANSLNFRGSGSTF; DNA: TGTGCCAACAGCTTAAATTTTCGAGGCAGTGGGAGCACCTTC
V: TRBV18; D: TRBD1; size: .; J: TRBJ2-5; CDR3: CASSRNRGQQETQYF; DNA: TGTGCCAGCTCCCGGAACAGGGGTCAGCAAGAGACCCAGTACTTC
V: TRBV2; D: .; size: .; J: TRBJ2-4; CDR3: CASSTPRGTGNNIQYF; DNA: TGTGCCAGCAGCACCCCCAGGGGCACGGGTAATAACATTCAGTACTTC
V: TRBV14; D: .; size: .; J: TRBJ2-5; CDR3: CASSQPWGDQETQYF; DNA: TGTGCCAGCAGCCAGCCCTGGGGGGACCAAGAGACCCAGTACTTC
V: TRBV5-5; D: .; size: .; J: TRBJ2-6; CDR3: CASSKDSNPSGANVLTF; DNA: TGTGCCAGCAGTAAGGACAGTAACCCCTCTGGGGCCAACGTCCTGACTTTC
V: TRBV19; D: TRBD1; size: .; J: TRBJ2-5; CDR3: CASSPGTVFQETQYF; DNA: TGTGCCAGTAGTCCCGGGACAGTTTTCCAAGAGACCCAGTACTTC
V: TRBV10-1; D: TRBD1; size: .; J: TRBJ1-1; CDR3: CASLGQGASEAFF; DNA: TGCGCCAGCCTGGGACAGGGGGCTTCTGAAGCTTTCTTT
V: TRBV6-6; D: TRBD1; size: .; J: TRBJ2-7; CDR3: CASSAPGQVEQYF; DNA: TGTGCCAGCAGTGCGCCGGGACAGGTCGAGCAGTACTTC
V: TRBV19; D: .; size: .; J: TRBJ1-2; CDR3: CASSIDRSTYGYTF; DNA: TGTGCCAGTAGTATAGATCGGAGTACCTATGGCTACACCTTC
V: TRBV27; D: .; size: .; J: TRBJ1-5; CDR3: CASSLSTGVNQPQHF; DNA: TGTGCCAGCAGTTTATCGACAGGAGTAAATCAGCCCCAGCATTTT
V: TRBV30; D: TRBD1; size: .; J: TRBJ1-5; CDR3: CAWSHSGTGVRNQPQHF; DNA: TGTGCCTGGAGTCACTCCGGGACAGGTGTTCGGAATCAGCCCCAGCATTTT
V: TRBV19; D: .; size: .; J: TRBJ2-1; CDR3: CASSRGMLYNEQFF; DNA: TGTGCCAGTAGTCGGGGTATGCTCTACAATGAGCAGTTCTTC
V: TRBV9; D: TRBD2; size: .; J: TRBJ2-2; CDR3: CASRRTSGDSGELFF; DNA: TGTGCCAGCAGAAGGACTAGCGGGGACAGCGGGGAGCTGTTTTTT
V: TRBV10-3; D: TRBD2; size: .; J: TRBJ2-3; CDR3: CAISELAGPPDTQYF; DNA: TGTGCCATCAGTGAGCTAGCGGGGCCCCCAGATACGCAGTATTTT
V: TRBV6-1; D: TRBD2; size: few; J: TRBJ2-2; CDR3: CASSATSGDLNTGELFF; DNA: TGTGCCAGCAGTGCCACTAGCGGGGATTTGAACACCGGGGAGCTGTTTTTT
V: TRBV13; D: TRBD2; size: .; J: TRBJ2-3; CDR3: CASSTLAGGADTQYF; DNA: TGTGCCAGCAGCACCTTAGCGGGGGGGGCAGATACGCAGTATTTT
V: TRBV7-8; D: .; size: .; J: TRBJ1-1; CDR3: CASSPVEVAEAFF; DNA: TGTGCCAGCAGCCCTGTCGAGGTCGCTGAAGCTTTCTTT
V: TRBV27; D: TRBD1; size: .; J: TRBJ2-7; CDR3: CASSGTGSSYEQYF; DNA: TGTGCCAGCTCCGGGACAGGGAGCTCCTACGAGCAGTACTTC
V: TRBV6-5; D: .; size: .; J: TRBJ1-1; CDR3: CASSYRAQGNTEAFF; DNA: TGTGCCAGCAGTTACAGGGCCCAGGGGAACACTGAAGCTTTCTTT
V: TRBV9; D: TRBD1; size: .; J: TRBJ1-6; CDR3: CASSRQGASSPLHF; DNA: TGTGCCAGCAGCCGACAGGGGGCAAGTTCACCCCTCCACTTT
V: TRBV19; D: TRBD2; size: .; J: TRBJ2-2; CDR3: CASSIRGGDSGELFF; DNA: TGTGCCAGTAGTATTCGCGGGGGGGACTCCGGGGAGCTGTTTTTT
V: TRBV5-8; D: .; size: .; J: TRBJ1-4; CDR3: CASSRRHNEKLFF; DNA: TGTGCCAGCAGCAGAAGACACAACGAAAAACTGTTTTTT
V: TRBV5-4; D: .; size: once; J: TRBJ2-3; CDR3: CASSLGARSISTDTQYF; DNA: TGTGCCAGCAGCTTGGGAGCGCGGAGCATAAGCACAGATACGCAGTATTTT
V: TRBV6-5; D: TRBD2; size: .; J: TRBJ2-7; CDR3: CASSKLAGGPGEQYF; DNA: TGTGCCAGCAGTAAACTAGCGGGGGGGCCGGGGGAGCAGTACTTC
V: TRBV28; D: .; size: once; J: TRBJ1-1; CDR3: CASSPPSGDTEAFF; DNA: TGTGCCAGCAGCCCCCCATCCGGGGACACTGAAGCTTTCTTT
V: TRBV5-1; D: TRBD1; size: .; J: TRBJ1-4; CDR3: CASSPGQGGEKLFF; DNA: TGCGCCAGCAGCCCCGGACAGGGTGGAGAAAAACTGTTTTTT
V: TRBV7-6; D: .; size: .; J: TRBJ1-4; CDR3: CASSQRGGNREKLFF; DNA: TGTGCCAGCAGCCAGAGGGGGGGGAATAGAGAAAAACTGTTTTTT
V: TRBV5-5; D: .; size: many; J: TRBJ1-2; CDR3: CASSLEAGDNYGYTF; DNA: TGTGCCAGCAGCTTGGAGGCAGGGGACAACTATGGCTACACCTTC